This T cell receptor beta chain originates from a study of CD8 T cells in ankylosing spondylitis. The TCR beta libraries were generated through quantitative 5'-RACE incorporating molecular barcodes. Each CDR3 protein gets one entry after TCRdb re-called the 5' RACE reads with MiXCR. The sample has about 140,000 distinct CDR3 sequences, approximately 8.4% seen once. This clonotype was counted between two and nine times. CDR3 length equals 12 residues. Germline V gene lookup returns CDR1 GTSNPN and CDR2 SVGIG (reference sequence). This clonotype was obtained from a male donor with ankylosing spondylitis. The chain links TRBV30 to TRBJ2-7, with D perhaps matching TRBD1 (5 bases). The specimen sequenced was synovial fluid, either unsorted or a sorted T cell fraction (not recorded which). DNA for the CDR3: TGTGCTTCGACGAGGACATCCTACGAGCAGTACTTC. Translated: CASTRTSYEQYF.